This entry lists 21 T cell receptor beta chains sequenced from one sample in a study of blood T cell repertoires in COVID-19. The assay was immunoSEQ multiplex PCR, and TCRdb's table has in-frame clones only and misses some. This sample has 210,000 or so clones; nearly 90% occur once, and the top ten carry about 0.59%. Input material: peripheral blood. The receptor set was obtained from a man in his fifties or sixties with acute or convalescent COVID-19.

The chain employs TRBV5-1 and TRBJ1-1; 8 positions match TRBD1. CDR3 length: 16 residues. V lost 0 bases, J lost 10 bases, and 14 bases stayed unmatched. Germline V gene lookup returns CDR1 SGHRS and CDR2 YFSETQ. CDR3 DNA sequence: TGCGCCAGCAGCTTGGATTCCGGGACAGGTAGGGCGGGAGCTTTCTTT. This encodes CASSLDSGTGRAGAFF.

The chain recombines TRBV27 with TRBJ1-1, with a weak D call TRBD1 (5 bases). The germline CDR1 and CDR2 sequences are MNHEY and SMNVEV (reference sequence). This CDR3 comprises 13 residues. The ends were cut back, 4 bases at V and 5 bases at J, with 11 bases in the middle. Written as DNA, the CDR3 is TGTGCCAGCAGTTGGGGGGTTCGGACTGAAGCTTTCTTT. Protein sequence: CASSWGVRTEAFF.

The gene calls are TRBV15 and TRBJ1-5; the D gene is possibly TRBD1 (6 bases). Germline V gene lookup returns CDR1 LNHNV and CDR2 YYDKDF (reference sequence). This CDR3 is 15 amino acids long. Deletions cut 1 base from V and 6 bases from J, with 13 bases between. CDR3 nucleotides: TGTGCCACCAGCAGAGGGGGCGCGGGGGCTCAGCCCCAGCATTTT. Translated, it gives CATSRGGAGAQPQHF. Full variable domain (rest looked up from reference TRBV15 and TRBJ1-5): DAMVIQNPRYQVTQFGKPVTLSCSQTLNHNVMYWYQQKSSQAPKLLFHYYDKDFNNEADTPDNFQSRRPNTSFCFLDIRSPGLGDTAMYLCATSRGGAGAQPQHFGDGTRLSIL.

This clone was observed a handful of times. The rearrangement uses TRBV7-8 and TRBJ2-7; 8 nucleotides align to TRBD1. CDR1 is SGHVS, CDR2 FQNEAQ, per germline. CDR3 size: 13 residues. V lost 5 bases, J lost 3 bases, and 3 bases stayed unmatched. CDR3: CASSNDRGYEQYV. CDR3 sequence (DNA): TGTGCCAGCAGCAACGACAGGGGCTACGAGCAGTACGTC.

This chain connects TRBV11-2 to TRBJ1-2, with 9 positions matching TRBD1. This CDR3 is built from 15 residues. In germline, CDR1 is SGHAT, CDR2 FQNNGV. Losses at the gene ends were 6 bases for V and 0 bases for J; bases not matched to a gene: 5. The CDR3: CASRRGQGANYGYTF. The DNA for the CDR3 is TGTGCCAGCAGGCGGGGACAGGGCGCTAACTATGGCTACACCTTC.

V usage is TRBV5-1 and J usage is TRBJ1-4; 12 bases are shared with TRBD1. V shed 3 bases and J 7 bases; nucleotides not matched to a gene: 4. The CDR3 extends over 15 amino acids. Germline CDR1 SGHRS, CDR2 YFSETQ. Written as DNA, the CDR3 is TGCGCCAGCAGCTGGGGGACAGGGGGCTTTGAAAAACTGTTTTTT. It translates to CASSWGTGGFEKLFF.

The genes are TRBV7-3 and TRBJ2-2; D possibly corresponds to TRBD2 (6 bases). Trimming left V 1 base short and J 6 bases short, with 18 bases between. Per germline, CDR1 SGHTA and CDR2 FQGTGA. This CDR3 contains 17 residues. The CDR3 DNA reads as TGTGCCAGCAGCTTAAGGGGCCCGGGGGTGATGGCCGGGGAGCTGTTTTTT. Amino acids: CASSLRGPGVMAGELFF.

This chain joins TRBV11-2 and TRBJ2-7; tentative D call: TRBD1 (5 bases). Germline lookup yields CDR1 SGHAT and CDR2 FQNNGV. V was pared by 1 base and J by 2 bases, with 9 bases between. CDR3 length equals 14 residues. The DNA for the CDR3 is TGTGCCAGCAGCTTAGCTAGGGGCCCCTACGAGCAGTACTTC. Protein sequence: CASSLARGPYEQYF.

V and J are TRBV11-3 and TRBJ1-1; 10 bases are shared with TRBD1. Trimming at V came to 5 bases and at J to 3 bases, leaving 3 bases not matched to a gene. The CDR3 length is 14 residues. Looked up from germline, CDR1 is SGHNT and CDR2 is YENEEA. DNA of the CDR3: TGTGCCAGCAGCCCTGGACAGGGGGACACTGAAGCTTTCTTT. It is translated as CASSPGQGDTEAFF.

The V and J genes are TRBV7-9 and TRBJ2-1; TRBD2 matches at 7 bases. Per the germline V gene, CDR1 is SEHNR and CDR2 is FQNEAQ (reference sequence). V dropped 5 bases and J dropped 15; count of bases not matched to a gene: 10. The CDR3 has 12 amino acids. As DNA, the CDR3 is TGTGCCAGCAGCACCGGGCTAGCGGCCGCGTTCTTC. Its translation: CASSTGLAAAFF.

In DNA, the CDR3 is TGCGCCAGCAGTCCTCGAACTAGACTAGCGGGCAGCGAGCAGTACTTC. Protein sequence: CASSPRTRLAGSEQYF. The chain recombines TRBV5-1 with TRBJ2-7; TRBD2 agrees at 10 bases. CDR1 SGHRS and CDR2 YFSETQ come from the germline V gene. The CDR3 extends over 16 amino acids. J lost 6 bases, V lost 5 bases, and 14 bases had no gene match.

This chain joins TRBV7-9 and TRBJ1-1; TRBD1 might be the D (6 bases). V lost 5 bases and J 1 base, leaving 11 bases between the germline ends. CDR3 length: 14 amino acids. CDR1 and CDR2 from the germline V gene are SEHNR and FQNEAQ (reference sequence). The CDR3: CASSPEDRNTEAFF. In DNA, the CDR3 is TGTGCCAGCAGCCCGGAGGACAGGAACACTGAAGCTTTCTTT. Based on the CDR3 plus reference TRBV7-9 and TRBJ1-1, the full variable domain is DTGVSQNPRHKITKRGQNVTFRCDPISEHNRLYWYRQTLGQGPEFLTYFQNEAQLEKSRLLSDRFSAERPKGSFSTLEIQRTEQGDSAMYLCASSPEDRNTEAFFGQGTRLTVV.

A remark on this clone: The same CDR3 is also encoded by other DNA sequences in this sample. The chain couples TRBV7-2 to TRBJ1-2; D call uncertain. Trimming stripped 1 base from V and 5 bases from J, with 11 bases between. CDR3 length: 14 residues. From germline, CDR1 is SGHTA and CDR2 FQGNSA. CDR3 nucleotide sequence: TGTGCCAGCAGCTTAGTGGCGGGTGGTTATGGCTACACCTTC. Its translation is CASSLVAGGYGYTF. Variable domain in full (rest from reference TRBV7-2 and TRBJ1-2): GAGVSQSPSNKVTEKGKDVELRCDPISGHTALYWYRQSLGQGLEFLIYFQGNSAPDKSGLPSDRFSAERTGGSVSTLTIQRTQQEDSAVYLCASSLVAGGYGYTFGSGTRLTVV.

The chain joins TRBV5-1 to TRBJ2-3; TRBD2 matches at 11 bases. Per the germline V gene, CDR1 is SGHRS and CDR2 is YFSETQ. J gave up 2 bases and V 4 bases, and 6 bases lay outside the gene matches. The CDR3 covers 16 residues. The CDR3 loop reads CASSTLAGGTTDTQYF. In nucleotides, the CDR3 is TGCGCCAGCAGCACCTTAGCGGGAGGGACCACAGATACGCAGTATTTT.

The V gene is TRBV5-1, the J gene TRBJ2-2; the D gene is possibly TRBD1 (6 bases). This CDR3 spans 15 amino acids. Trimming cost V 2 bases and J 1 base, with 9 bases left between them. Germline V gene lookup returns CDR1 SGHRS and CDR2 YFSETQ. The CDR3 sequence is CASSFVTGNTGELFF. The CDR3 nucleotides read TGCGCCAGCAGCTTTGTGACAGGGAACACCGGGGAGCTGTTTTTT.

The chain links TRBV9 to TRBJ2-2; 9 nucleotides agree with TRBD1. There are 17 residues in the CDR3. From germline, CDR1 is SGDLS and CDR2 YYNGEE. V lost 4 bases to trimming and J lost 4 bases; unmatched junction nucleotides: 11. CDR3 DNA sequence: TGTGCCAGCAGCTTTACACCGGGACAGGGTTCCACCGGGGAGCTGTTTTTT. Encoded protein: CASSFTPGQGSTGELFF.

This chain uses TRBV2 with TRBJ1-4; tentative D call: TRBD1 (5 bases). Deletions cut 4 bases from V and 2 bases from J, with 8 bases between. This CDR3 spans 14 amino acids. Germline assignment: CDR1 SNHLY and CDR2 FYNNEI. The CDR3 sequence is CASSGGTTNEKLFF. As DNA, the CDR3 is TGTGCCAGCAGTGGCGGGACCACTAATGAAAAACTGTTTTTT.

This chain joins TRBV6-6 and TRBJ1-4, with 7 bases matching TRBD1. J lost 3 bases, V lost 7 bases, and 8 bases had no gene match. The germline CDR1 and CDR2 sequences are MNHNY and SVGAGI (reference sequence). The CDR3 is 15 amino acids. The CDR3, as DNA: TGTGCCAGCAAAAAAGAGGGGGCCTCTAATGAAAAACTGTTTTTT. It codes for CASKKEGASNEKLFF.

The chain combines TRBV7-6 with TRBJ2-2; TRBD2 might be the D (5 bases). The CDR3 covers 15 residues. Germline V CDR1 and CDR2: SGHVS, FNYEAQ. V was cut by 2 bases and J by 4 bases, with 11 bases left in between. CDR3 region: CASSLFGSSTGELFF. CDR3 in DNA: TGTGCCAGCAGCTTATTTGGGAGCAGCACCGGGGAGCTGTTTTTT.

This chain's CDR3 is CASSLIVEVHTQYF. As DNA, the CDR3 is TGTGCCAGCAGTCTAATCGTTGAGGTGCATACGCAGTATTTT. The V gene is TRBV28, the J gene TRBJ2-3; D uncertain. Germline loops: CDR1 MDHEN, CDR2 SYDVKM. V lost 5 bases and J 7 bases, leaving 16 bases between the germline ends. The CDR3 has 14 residues.

CDR3 DNA: TGCGCCAGCAGCTTGATGGGGCAGGGATCCTATGGCTACACCTTC. It translates to CASSLMGQGSYGYTF. The genes are TRBV5-1 and TRBJ1-2; a possible D gene is TRBD1 (5 bases). Deletions cut 1 base from V and 4 bases from J, with 14 bases between. Germline loops: CDR1 SGHRS, CDR2 YFSETQ. The CDR3 spans 15 residues.